This T cell receptor beta chain stems from a study of blood T cell repertoires in COVID-19. Looking at the study overall: Collection of acute and convalescent COVID-19 samples took place in the United States, Italy and Spain. In each case, the material was cDNA or gDNA derived from T cells, B-cell-depleted T cells, or PBMCs.

The CDR3 has 19 amino acids. V was clipped by 0 bases and J by 0 bases, with 18 bases between them. Germline V gives CDR1 SGHDN, CDR2 FVKESK. Measured with immunoSEQ multiplex PCR; TCRdb has only the in-frame clones, and not every one. The sample comprises roughly 72,000 clones, about 88% of which are singletons, and about 20% rests with the top ten. Sequenced material: peripheral blood. This receptor was identified in a human donor in a cohort sampled during active COVID-19. The chain recombines TRBV14 with TRBJ2-1, with D perhaps matching TRBD2 (6 bases). The CDR3 region is CASSQDRLARSSSYNEQFF. CDR3 DNA sequence: TGTGCCAGCAGCCAAGATCGGCTAGCGCGCTCGAGCTCCTACAATGAGCAGTTCTTC.